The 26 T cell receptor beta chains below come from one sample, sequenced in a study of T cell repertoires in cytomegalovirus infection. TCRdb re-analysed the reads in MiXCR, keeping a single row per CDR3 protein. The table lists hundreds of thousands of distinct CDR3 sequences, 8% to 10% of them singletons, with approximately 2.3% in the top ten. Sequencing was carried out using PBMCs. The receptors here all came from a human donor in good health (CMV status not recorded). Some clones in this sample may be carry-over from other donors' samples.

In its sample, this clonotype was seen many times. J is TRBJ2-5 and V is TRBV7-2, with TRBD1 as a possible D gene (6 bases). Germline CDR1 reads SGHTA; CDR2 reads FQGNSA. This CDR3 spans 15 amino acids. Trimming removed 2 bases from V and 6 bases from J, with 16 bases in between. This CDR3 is CASSLNLDRLKTQYF. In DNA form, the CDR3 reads TGTGCCAGCAGCTTAAATCTAGACAGGTTGAAGACCCAGTACTTC.

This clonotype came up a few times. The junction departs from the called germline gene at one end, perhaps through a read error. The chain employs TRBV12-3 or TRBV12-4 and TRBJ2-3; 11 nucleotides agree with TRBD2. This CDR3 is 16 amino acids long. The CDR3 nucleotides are TGTGCCAGCAGTCTAGCGGGGGGTATCATCGTGGATACGCAGTATTTT. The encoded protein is CASSLAGGIIVDTQYF.

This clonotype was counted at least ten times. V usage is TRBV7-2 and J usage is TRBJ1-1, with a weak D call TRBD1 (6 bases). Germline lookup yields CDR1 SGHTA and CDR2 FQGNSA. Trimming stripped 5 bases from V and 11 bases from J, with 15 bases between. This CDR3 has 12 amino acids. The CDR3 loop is CASSETGIFAFF. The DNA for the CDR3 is TGTGCCAGCAGCGAGACAGGAATATTCGCTTTCTTT.

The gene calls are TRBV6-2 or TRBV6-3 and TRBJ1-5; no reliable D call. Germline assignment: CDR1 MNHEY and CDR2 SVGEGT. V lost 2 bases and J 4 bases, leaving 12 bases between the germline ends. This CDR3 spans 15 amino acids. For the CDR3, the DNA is TGTGCCAGCAGTTACCCCCGGGCCAAAAATCAGCCCCAGCATTTT. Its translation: CASSYPRAKNQPQHF.

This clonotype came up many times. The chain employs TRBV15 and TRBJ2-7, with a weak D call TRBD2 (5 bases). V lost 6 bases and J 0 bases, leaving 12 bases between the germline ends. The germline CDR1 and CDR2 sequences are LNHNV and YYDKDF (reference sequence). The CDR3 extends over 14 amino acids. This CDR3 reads CATSLGGSSYEQYV. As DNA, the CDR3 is TGTGCCACCAGTCTAGGAGGAAGCTCCTACGAGCAGTACGTC.

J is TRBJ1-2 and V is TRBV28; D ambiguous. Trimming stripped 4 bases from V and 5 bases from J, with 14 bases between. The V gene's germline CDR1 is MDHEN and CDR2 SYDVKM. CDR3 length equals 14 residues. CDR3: CASSSPGQSYGYTF. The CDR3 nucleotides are TGTGCCAGCAGTTCTCCGGGCCAATCTTATGGCTACACCTTC.

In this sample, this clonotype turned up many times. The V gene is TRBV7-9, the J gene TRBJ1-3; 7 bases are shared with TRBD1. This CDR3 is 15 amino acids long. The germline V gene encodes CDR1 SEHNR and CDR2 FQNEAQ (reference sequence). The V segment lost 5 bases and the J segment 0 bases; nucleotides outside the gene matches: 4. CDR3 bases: TGTGCCAGCAGCGCCCGGGACAGCTCTGGAAACACCATATATTTT. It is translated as CASSARDSSGNTIYF.

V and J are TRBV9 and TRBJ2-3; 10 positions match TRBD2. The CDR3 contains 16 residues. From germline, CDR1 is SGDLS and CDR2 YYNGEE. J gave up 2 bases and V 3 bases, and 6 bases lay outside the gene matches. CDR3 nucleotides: TGTGCCAGCAGCGCCAGCGGGGGGGACACCACAGATACGCAGTATTTT. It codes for CASSASGGDTTDTQYF.

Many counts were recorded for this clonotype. CDR3 nucleotides: TGTGCCAGCAGTTGGAATGAAAAACTGTTTTTT. Translating it yields CASSWNEKLFF. The chain recombines TRBV3-1 with TRBJ1-4; the D is unclear. V lost 6 bases and J lost 5, with 4 bases in between. Per the germline V gene, CDR1 is LGHDT and CDR2 is YNNKEL (reference sequence). This CDR3 has 11 residues. Full variable domain (rest looked up from reference TRBV3-1 and TRBJ1-4): DTAVSQTPKYLVTQMGNDKSIKCEQNLGHDTMYWYKQDSKKFLKIMFSYNNKELIINETVPNRFSPKSPDKAHLNLHINSLELGDSAVYFCASSWNEKLFFGSGTQLSVL.

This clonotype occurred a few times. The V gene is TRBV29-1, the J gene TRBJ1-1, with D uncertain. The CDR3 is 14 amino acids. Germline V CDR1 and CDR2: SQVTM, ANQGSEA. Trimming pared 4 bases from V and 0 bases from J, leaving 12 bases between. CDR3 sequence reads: CSVVAQVMNTEAFF. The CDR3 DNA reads TGCAGCGTTGTGGCTCAGGTGATGAACACTGAAGCTTTCTTT. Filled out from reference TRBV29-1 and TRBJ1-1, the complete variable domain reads SAVISQKPSRDICQRGTSLTIQCQVDSQVTMMFWYRQQPGQSLTLIATANQGSEATYESGFVIDKFPISRPNLTFSTLTVSNMSPEDSSIYLCSVVAQVMNTEAFFGQGTRLTVV.

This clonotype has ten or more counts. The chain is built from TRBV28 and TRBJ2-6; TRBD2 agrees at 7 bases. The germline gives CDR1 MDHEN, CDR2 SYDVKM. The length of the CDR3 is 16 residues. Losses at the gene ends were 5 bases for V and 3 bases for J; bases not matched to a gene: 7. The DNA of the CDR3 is TGTGCCAGCAGTACCCGGGGAGGGGATGGGGCCAACGTCCTGACTTTC. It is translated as CASSTRGGDGANVLTF.

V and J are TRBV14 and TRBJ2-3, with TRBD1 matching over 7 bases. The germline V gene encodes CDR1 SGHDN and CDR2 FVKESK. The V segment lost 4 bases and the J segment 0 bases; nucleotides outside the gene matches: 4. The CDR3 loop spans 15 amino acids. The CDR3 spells CASSRGQISTDTQYF. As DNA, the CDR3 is TGTGCCAGCAGCCGGGGACAGATTAGCACAGATACGCAGTATTTT.

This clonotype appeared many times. CDR3 nucleotides: TGTGCCAGCAGTTTACGGGGGGCCTCTGGAAACACCATATATTTT. This sequence encodes CASSLRGASGNTIYF. The chain has TRBV12-3 or TRBV12-4 and TRBJ1-3, with a possible D match to TRBD1 (6 bases). V was trimmed by 2 bases and J by 0 bases, leaving 8 bases between them. This CDR3 is built from 15 residues.

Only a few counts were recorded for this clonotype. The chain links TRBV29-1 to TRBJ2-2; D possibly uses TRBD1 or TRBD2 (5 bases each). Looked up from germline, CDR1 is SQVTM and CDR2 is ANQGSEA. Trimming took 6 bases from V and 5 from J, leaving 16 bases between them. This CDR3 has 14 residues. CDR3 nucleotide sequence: TGCAGCGTGCACTGGGGGACGGGTACCGGGGAGCTGTTTTTT. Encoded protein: CSVHWGTGTGELFF.

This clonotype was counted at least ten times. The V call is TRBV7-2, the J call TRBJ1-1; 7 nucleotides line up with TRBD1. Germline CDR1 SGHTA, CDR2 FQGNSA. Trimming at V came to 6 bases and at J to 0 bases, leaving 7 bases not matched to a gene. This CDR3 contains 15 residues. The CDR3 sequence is CASSPDRAMNTEAFF. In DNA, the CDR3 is TGTGCCAGCAGTCCAGACAGGGCTATGAACACTGAAGCTTTCTTT.

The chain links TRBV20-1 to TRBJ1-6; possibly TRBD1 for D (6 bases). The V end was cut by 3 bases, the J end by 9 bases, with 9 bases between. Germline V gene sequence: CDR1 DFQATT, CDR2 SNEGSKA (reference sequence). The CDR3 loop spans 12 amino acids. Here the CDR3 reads CSASTGSSPLHF. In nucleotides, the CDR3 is TGCAGTGCTAGTACAGGGAGTTCACCCCTCCACTTT.

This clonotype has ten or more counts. As DNA, the CDR3 is TGTGCCAGCAGTTACTCGAGAGCAACGAAAAAACTGTTTTTT. It encodes CASSYSRATKKLFF. The chain employs TRBV6-6 and TRBJ1-4; D is unclear. Trimming removed 0 bases at V and 9 bases at J, with 11 bases between. The CDR3 has 14 amino acids. Germline V gives CDR1 MNHNY, CDR2 SVGAGI (reference sequence).

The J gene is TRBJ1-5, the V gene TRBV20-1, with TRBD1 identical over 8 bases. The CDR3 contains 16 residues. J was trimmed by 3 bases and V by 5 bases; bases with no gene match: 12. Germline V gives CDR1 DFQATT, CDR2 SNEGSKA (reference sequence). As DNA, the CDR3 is TGCAGTGCTCAGAGTTTGGACAGGGCCCTCAATCAGCCCCAGCATTTT. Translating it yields CSAQSLDRALNQPQHF.

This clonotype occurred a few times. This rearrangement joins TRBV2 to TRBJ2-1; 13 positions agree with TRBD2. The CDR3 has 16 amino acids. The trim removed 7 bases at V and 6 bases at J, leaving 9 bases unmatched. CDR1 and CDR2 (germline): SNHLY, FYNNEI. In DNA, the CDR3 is TGTGCCAGCAATCGACTAGCGGGGGGCCAAGGCAATGAGCAGTTCTTC. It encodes CASNRLAGGQGNEQFF.

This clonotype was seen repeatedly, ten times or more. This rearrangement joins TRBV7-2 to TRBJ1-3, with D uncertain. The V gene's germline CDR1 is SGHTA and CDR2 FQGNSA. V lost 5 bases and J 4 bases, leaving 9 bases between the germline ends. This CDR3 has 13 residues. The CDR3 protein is CASSQAIGNTIYF. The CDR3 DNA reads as TGTGCCAGCAGCCAGGCCATAGGAAACACCATATATTTT.

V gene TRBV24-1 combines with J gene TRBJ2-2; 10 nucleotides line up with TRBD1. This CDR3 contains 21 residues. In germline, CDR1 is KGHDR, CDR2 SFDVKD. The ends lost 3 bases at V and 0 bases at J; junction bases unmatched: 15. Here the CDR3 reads CATSDGTGTGATSANTGELFF. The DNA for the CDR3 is TGTGCCACCAGTGATGGAACCGGGACAGGGGCTACCTCCGCGAACACCGGGGAGCTGTTTTTT.

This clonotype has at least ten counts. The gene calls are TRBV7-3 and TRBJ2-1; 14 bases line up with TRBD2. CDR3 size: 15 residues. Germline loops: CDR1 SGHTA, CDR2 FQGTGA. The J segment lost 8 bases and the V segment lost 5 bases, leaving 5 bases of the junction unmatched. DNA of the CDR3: TGTGCCAGCAGCCACGGGACTAGCGGGGGCGATGAGCAGTTCTTC. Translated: CASSHGTSGGDEQFF.

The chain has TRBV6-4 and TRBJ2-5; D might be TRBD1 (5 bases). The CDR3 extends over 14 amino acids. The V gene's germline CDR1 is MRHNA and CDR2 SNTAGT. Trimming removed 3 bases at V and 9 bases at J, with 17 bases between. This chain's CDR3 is CASSEDQRVGPQYF. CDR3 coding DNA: TGTGCCAGCAGTGAGGATCAACGAGTGGGGCCCCAGTACTTC.

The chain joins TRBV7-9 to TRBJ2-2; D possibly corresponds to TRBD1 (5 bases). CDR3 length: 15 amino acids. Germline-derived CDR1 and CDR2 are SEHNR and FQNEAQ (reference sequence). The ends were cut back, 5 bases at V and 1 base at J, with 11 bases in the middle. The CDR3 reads CASSLDTLNTGELFF. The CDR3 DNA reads TGTGCCAGCAGCCTGGACACCTTGAACACCGGGGAGCTGTTTTTT.

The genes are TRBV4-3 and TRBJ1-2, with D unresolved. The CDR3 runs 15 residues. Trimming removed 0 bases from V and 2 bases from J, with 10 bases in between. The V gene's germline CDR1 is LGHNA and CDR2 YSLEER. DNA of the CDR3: TGCGCCAGCAGCCAAGACACGGGCGGAAACTATGGCTACACCTTC. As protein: CASSQDTGGNYGYTF.

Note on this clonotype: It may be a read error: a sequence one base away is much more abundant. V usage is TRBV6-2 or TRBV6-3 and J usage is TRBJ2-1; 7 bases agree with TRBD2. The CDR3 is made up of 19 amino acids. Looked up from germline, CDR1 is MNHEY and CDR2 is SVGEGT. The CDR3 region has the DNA TGTGCCAGCAGTTACGGGGTAAAGCGGGGCCCTAGCTCCTACAATGACCAGTTCTTC. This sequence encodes CASSYGVKRGPSSYNDQFF.